This T cell receptor beta chain derives from a study of OX40 agonist ivuxolimab in advanced cancers. Study-wide context: Treatment of patients was with ivuxolimab, an agonistic anti-OX40 (CD134) antibody. General observations from the study: In the expanded peripheral T cells, antigen specificity was never determined.

The repertoire was sequenced with immunoSEQ multiplex PCR; TCRdb's copy has only in-frame clones and lacks some. The repertoire consists of around 100,000 clones, with roughly 95% occurring once and the leading ten covering around 2%. The CDR3 spans 13 residues. CDR1 is SGHTA, CDR2 FQGTGA, per germline. V lost 4 bases, J lost 7 bases, and 13 bases lay in between. Of note for this clone: Its antigen is as yet unknown.

The starting material was CD4+ or CD8+ T cells sorted from blood, obtained in a trial of the OX40 agonist ivuxolimab. The TCR sequence derives from an adult with an advanced solid tumor such as melanoma, head and neck, liver or kidney cancer. J is TRBJ1-1 and V is TRBV7-3; D not resolved. The CDR3 reads CASSWAERSEAFF. The CDR3 bases are TGTGCCAGCAGCTGGGCCGAAAGGAGTGAAGCTTTCTTT.